Listed below are T cell receptor beta chains from one sample, sequenced in a study of naive and memory T cell subsets. TCRdb reanalysed the UMI-ligation and nested PCR reads using MiXCR and keeps one entry per CDR3 protein. The data contain fewer than 35,000 distinct CDR3 sequences, about 6.2% of them seen just once; the ten biggest clones take up 3% to 3.5%. The sequencing here drew on skin, taken from a tuberculin skin test site. These TCRs come from an adult in good health. The CDR3 runs from the conserved cysteine through the conserved F or W. Each record gives: clone size, J gene, D gene, V gene, CDR3 protein, CDR3 DNA. A D gene is named only where the DNA matches it firmly. The size entry is marked missing in some rows and otherwise reads once, few, many or a size class.

many TRBJ2-2 . TRBV29-1 CSVGSGGRTGELFF TGCAGCGTTGGTTCCGGGGGCCGCACCGGGGAGCTGTTTTTT
many TRBJ1-5 . TRBV20-1 CSAHTPDSNQPQHF TGCAGTGCCCACACTCCCGATAGCAATCAGCCCCAGCATTTT
many TRBJ2-3 TRBD2 TRBV29-1 CSVFSGGATSTDTQYF TGCAGCGTTTTTAGCGGGGGGGCGACTAGCACAGATACGCAGTATTTT
few TRBJ2-7 TRBD2 TRBV29-1 CSVAFLAGASYEQYF TGCAGCGTTGCATTCTTAGCGGGGGCCTCCTACGAGCAGTACTTC
once TRBJ1-1 TRBD1 TRBV23-1 CASIKSGTGEFLAFF TGCGCCAGCATAAAATCCGGGACAGGGGAGTTTTTAGCTTTCTTT
many TRBJ2-2 . TRBV4-1 CASSHLPGATGELFF TGCGCCAGCAGCCACCTCCCGGGGGCCACCGGGGAGCTGTTTTTT
many TRBJ1-2 TRBD1 TRBV20-1 CSAELTGGVGYTF TGCAGTGCCGAGCTAACAGGGGGCGTTGGCTACACCTTC
few TRBJ2-2 TRBD1 TRBV18 CASSQNDRVATGELFF TGTGCCAGCTCACAGAACGACAGGGTTGCCACCGGGGAGCTGTTTTTT
many TRBJ1-1 . TRBV5-1 CASSPRLVGQNTEAFF TGCGCCAGCAGCCCCCGGCTGGTGGGCCAGAACACTGAAGCTTTCTTT
. TRBJ1-1 . TRBV6-4 CASSDRLGNTEAFF TGTGCCAGCAGTGACCGACTGGGAAACACTGAAGCTTTCTTT
few TRBJ1-3 . TRBV12-3/TRBV12-4 CASSQRRGPGNTIYF TGTGCCAGCAGTCAGAGAAGGGGACCTGGAAACACCATATATTTT
many TRBJ2-2 TRBD1 TRBV29-1 CSADGTGNTGELFF TGCAGCGCCGACGGGACAGGGAATACCGGGGAGCTGTTTTTT
many TRBJ2-7 TRBD1 TRBV5-1 CASSSYQQGDEQYF TGCGCCAGCAGCTCGTACCAACAGGGGGATGAGCAGTACTTC
few TRBJ2-4 . TRBV6-5 CASSYSLAGAKNIQYF TGTGCCAGCAGTTACTCCCTAGCCGGAGCCAAAAACATTCAGTACTTC
many TRBJ2-3 . TRBV11-3 CASSQGTNTDTQYF TGTGCCAGCAGCCAAGGGACGAACACAGATACGCAGTATTTT
many TRBJ2-7 TRBD2 TRBV7-9 CASSPRTSVAYEQYF TGTGCCAGCAGCCCGAGGACTAGCGTCGCCTACGAGCAGTACTTC
many TRBJ2-5 TRBD1 TRBV9 CASSAGGAGETQYF TGTGCCAGCAGCGCAGGGGGCGCGGGAGAGACCCAGTACTTC
. TRBJ1-2 . TRBV19 CASSIAGLGYTF TGTGCCAGTAGTATAGCCGGGCTTGGCTACACCTTC
many TRBJ2-7 . TRBV5-5 CASSQGPAFQGEQYF TGTGCCAGCAGCCAGGGACCGGCATTTCAAGGGGAGCAGTACTTC
many TRBJ1-2 . TRBV20-1 CSARDIVNYYGYTF TGCAGTGCTAGAGATATTGTCAACTACTATGGCTACACCTTC
medium-sized TRBJ1-2 . TRBV7-3 CASSLTQGNGYTF TGTGCCAGCAGCTTAACCCAGGGAAACGGCTACACCTTC
few TRBJ2-1 . TRBV2 CASTVYNEQFF TGTGCCAGCACGGTTTACAATGAGCAGTTCTTC
many TRBJ2-5 . TRBV12-3/TRBV12-4 CASSRTGNQETQYF TGTGCCAGCAGTAGAACAGGGAACCAAGAGACCCAGTACTTC
. TRBJ1-2 . TRBV5-1 CASSLDGPSRYTF TGCGCCAGCAGCTTAGACGGCCCCTCCAGGTACACCTTC
. TRBJ2-3 . TRBV12-3/TRBV12-4 CASSLDRLSTDTQYF TGTGCCAGCAGTTTAGACCGACTAAGCACAGATACGCAGTATTTT
. TRBJ1-4 . TRBV7-9 CASSLIDFSNEKLFF TGTGCCAGCAGCTTAATCGACTTCTCTAATGAAAAACTGTTTTTT
many TRBJ2-7 TRBD2 TRBV6-1 CAGGGSSYEQYF TGTGCCGGGGGGGGGAGCTCCTACGAGCAGTACTTC
. TRBJ2-3 . TRBV29-1 CSVFQDTQYF TGCAGCGTTTTCCAGGATACGCAGTATTTT
few TRBJ1-5 TRBD1 TRBV20-1 CSARAQGGNQPQHF TGCAGTGCTAGGGCACAGGGGGGCAATCAGCCCCAGCATTTT
many TRBJ2-5 TRBD2 TRBV7-9 CASSPSGGAEETQYF TGTGCCAGCAGTCCAAGCGGGGGCGCCGAAGAGACCCAGTACTTC
many TRBJ2-3 TRBD2 TRBV7-6 CASSLERGGSTDTQYF TGTGCCAGCAGCCTCGAGCGGGGGGGCAGCACAGATACGCAGTATTTT
. TRBJ1-3 TRBD1 TRBV5-6 CASRHRGGGNTIYF TGTGCCAGCAGACACAGGGGAGGAGGAAACACCATATATTTT
many TRBJ2-2 TRBD2 TRBV6-2/TRBV6-3 CASSSPAGGVTGELFF TGTGCCAGCAGTTCCCCCGCGGGGGGGGTGACCGGGGAGCTGTTTTTT
many TRBJ2-2 . TRBV29-1 CSVEESGFGELFF TGCAGCGTTGAAGAATCTGGGTTCGGGGAGCTGTTTTTT
many TRBJ2-5 . TRBV5-1 CASRGGQHMRETQYF TGCGCCAGCAGGGGGGGACAGCACATGAGAGAGACCCAGTACTTC
few TRBJ2-1 . TRBV12-3/TRBV12-4 CASSLPPSDEQFF TGTGCCAGCAGTTTACCACCTAGCGATGAGCAGTTCTTC
many TRBJ1-5 . TRBV20-1 CSARLEQGTNQPQHF TGCAGTGCAAGACTCGAGCAGGGGACCAATCAGCCCCAGCATTTT
. TRBJ1-2 . TRBV6-5 CASNELGWDRDYGYTF TGTGCCAGCAATGAGTTGGGCTGGGATAGGGACTATGGCTACACCTTC
many TRBJ2-7 TRBD2 TRBV20-1 CSAGRLAGGLEQYF TGCAGTGCGGGACGACTAGCGGGGGGCCTCGAGCAGTACTTC
many TRBJ2-1 . TRBV7-2 CASTQTGRNEQFF TGTGCCAGCACCCAGACAGGGAGGAATGAGCAGTTCTTC
few TRBJ2-3 . TRBV7-2 CASSFATVSTDTQYF TGTGCCAGCAGCTTTGCGACAGTGAGCACAGATACGCAGTATTTT